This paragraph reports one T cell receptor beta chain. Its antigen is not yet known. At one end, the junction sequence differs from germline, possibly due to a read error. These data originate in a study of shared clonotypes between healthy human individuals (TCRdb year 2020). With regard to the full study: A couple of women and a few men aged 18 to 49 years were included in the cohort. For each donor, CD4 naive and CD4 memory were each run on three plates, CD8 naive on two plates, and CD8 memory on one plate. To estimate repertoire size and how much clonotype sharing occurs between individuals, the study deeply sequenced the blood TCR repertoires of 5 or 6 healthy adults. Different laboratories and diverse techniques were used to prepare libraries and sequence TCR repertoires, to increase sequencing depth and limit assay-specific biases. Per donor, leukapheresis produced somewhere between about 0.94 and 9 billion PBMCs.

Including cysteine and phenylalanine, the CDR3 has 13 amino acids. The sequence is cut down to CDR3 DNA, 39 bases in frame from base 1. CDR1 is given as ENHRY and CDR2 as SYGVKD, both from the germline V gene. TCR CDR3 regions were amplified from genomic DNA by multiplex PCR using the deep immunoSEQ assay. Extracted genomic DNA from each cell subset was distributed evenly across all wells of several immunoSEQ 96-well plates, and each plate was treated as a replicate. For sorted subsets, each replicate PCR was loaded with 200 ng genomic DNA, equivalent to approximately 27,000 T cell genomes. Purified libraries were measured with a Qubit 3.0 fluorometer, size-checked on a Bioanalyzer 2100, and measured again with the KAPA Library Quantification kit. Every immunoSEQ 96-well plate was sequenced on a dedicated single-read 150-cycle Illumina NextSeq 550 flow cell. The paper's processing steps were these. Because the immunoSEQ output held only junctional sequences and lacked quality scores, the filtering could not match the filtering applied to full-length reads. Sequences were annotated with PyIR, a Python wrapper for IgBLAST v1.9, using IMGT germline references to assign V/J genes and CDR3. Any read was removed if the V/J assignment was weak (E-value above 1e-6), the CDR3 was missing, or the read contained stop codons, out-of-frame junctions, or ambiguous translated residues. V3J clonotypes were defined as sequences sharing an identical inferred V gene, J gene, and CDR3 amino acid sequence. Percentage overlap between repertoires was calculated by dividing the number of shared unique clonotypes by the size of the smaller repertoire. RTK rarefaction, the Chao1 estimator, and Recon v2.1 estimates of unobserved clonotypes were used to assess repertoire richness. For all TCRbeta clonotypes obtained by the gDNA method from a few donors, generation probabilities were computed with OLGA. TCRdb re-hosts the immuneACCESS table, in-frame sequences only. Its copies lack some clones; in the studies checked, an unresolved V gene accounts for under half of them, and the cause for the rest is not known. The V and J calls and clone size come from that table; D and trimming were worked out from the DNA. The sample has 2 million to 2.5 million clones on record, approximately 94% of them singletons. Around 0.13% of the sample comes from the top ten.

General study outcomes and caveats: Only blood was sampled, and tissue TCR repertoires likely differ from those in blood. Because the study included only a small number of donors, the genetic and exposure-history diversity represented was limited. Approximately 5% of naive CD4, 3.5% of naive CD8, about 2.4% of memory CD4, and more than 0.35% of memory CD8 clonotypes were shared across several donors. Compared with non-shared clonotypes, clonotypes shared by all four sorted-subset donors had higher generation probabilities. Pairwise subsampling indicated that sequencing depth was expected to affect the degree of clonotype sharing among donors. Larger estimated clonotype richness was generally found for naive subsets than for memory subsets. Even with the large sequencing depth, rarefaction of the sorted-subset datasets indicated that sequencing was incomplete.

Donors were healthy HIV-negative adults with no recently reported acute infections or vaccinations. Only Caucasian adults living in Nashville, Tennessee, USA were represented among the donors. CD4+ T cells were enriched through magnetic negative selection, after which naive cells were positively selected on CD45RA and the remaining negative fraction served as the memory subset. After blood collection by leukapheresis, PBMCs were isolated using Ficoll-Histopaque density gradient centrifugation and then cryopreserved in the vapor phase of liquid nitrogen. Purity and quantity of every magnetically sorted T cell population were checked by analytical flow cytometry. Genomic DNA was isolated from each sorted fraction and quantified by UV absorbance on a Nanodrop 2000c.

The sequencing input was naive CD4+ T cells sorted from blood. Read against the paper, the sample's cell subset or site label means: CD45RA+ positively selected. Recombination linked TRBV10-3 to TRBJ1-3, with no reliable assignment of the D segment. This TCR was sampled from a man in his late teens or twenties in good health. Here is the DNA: TGTGCCATCGGTGACTTCTCTGGAAACACCATATATTTT. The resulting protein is CAIGDFSGNTIYF.